These 4 T cell receptor beta chains came from one sample sequenced in a study of CD8+CD57+ T cells in acquired aplastic anemia. The TCR beta profiling, which covered VDJ combination and CDR3 sequence, was carried out using genomic DNA as the template. TCRdb recomputed calls from the reads with MiXCR, one row per CDR3 protein. The profile shows around 290,000 distinct CDR3 sequences, around three fifths of them singletons. For sequencing, patients were chosen who had shown expansion of CD8+CD57+ cells by flow cytometry. The sequencing sample was made of sorted CD4+, CD8+, or CD8+CD57+ T cells (not recorded which) from PBMCs. These receptors all stem from a human donor with aplastic anemia.

Concerning this clonotype: A clone one base away is much larger, so this may be a read error. The chain combines TRBV4-2 with TRBJ2-1; possible D gene TRBD2, 5 bases. Trimming removed 5 bases at V and 9 bases at J, with 17 bases between. The length of the CDR3 is 14 residues. The germline V gene has CDR1 LGHNA and CDR2 YNFKEQ. CDR3 DNA sequence: TGTGCCAGCAGCGTACGGGGAATCGGAGCTGAGCAGTTCTTC. Encoded protein: CASSVRGIGAEQFF.

On this clonotype itself: The conserved final phenylalanine or tryptophan is absent from the CDR3, which likely points to a read error. The limits of the CDR3 on the DNA are not certain, so only TCRdb's listed CDR3 is given. The V gene is TRBV7-9, the J gene TRBJ1-6. The germline V gene has CDR1 SEHNR and CDR2 FQNEAQ (reference sequence). The CDR3 sequence runs 9 residues, both termini included. This CDR3 is CASSLSRSS.

This clonotype was picked up a small number of times. This chain connects TRBV7-9 to TRBJ1-2; TRBD1 matches 8 bases. CDR1 and CDR2 from the germline V gene are SEHNR and FQNEAQ (reference sequence). V gave up 1 base and J gave up 8 bases; unmatched junction bases: 0. The CDR3 is 12 amino acids. For the CDR3, the DNA is TGTGCCAGCAGCTTAGGGACAGGGGGCTACACCTTC. It translates to CASSLGTGGYTF. The variable domain in full, completed from reference TRBV7-9 and TRBJ1-2, reads DTGVSQNPRHKITKRGQNVTFRCDPISEHNRLYWYRQTLGQGPEFLTYFQNEAQLEKSRLLSDRFSAERPKGSFSTLEIQRTEQGDSAMYLCASSLGTGGYTFGSGTRLTVV.

In this sample, this clonotype turned up many times. The rearrangement links TRBV10-3 to TRBJ2-5, with 9 bases matching TRBD1. Per the germline V gene, CDR1 is ENHRY and CDR2 is SYGVKD. CDR3 length equals 18 residues. Germline trimming cut 4 bases from V and 4 bases from J; bases unmatched to any gene: 16. The CDR3 region is CAISVGTGPRRRLETQYF. In DNA form, the CDR3 reads TGTGCCATCAGTGTAGGGACAGGGCCACGGCGTCGCCTAGAGACCCAGTACTTC.